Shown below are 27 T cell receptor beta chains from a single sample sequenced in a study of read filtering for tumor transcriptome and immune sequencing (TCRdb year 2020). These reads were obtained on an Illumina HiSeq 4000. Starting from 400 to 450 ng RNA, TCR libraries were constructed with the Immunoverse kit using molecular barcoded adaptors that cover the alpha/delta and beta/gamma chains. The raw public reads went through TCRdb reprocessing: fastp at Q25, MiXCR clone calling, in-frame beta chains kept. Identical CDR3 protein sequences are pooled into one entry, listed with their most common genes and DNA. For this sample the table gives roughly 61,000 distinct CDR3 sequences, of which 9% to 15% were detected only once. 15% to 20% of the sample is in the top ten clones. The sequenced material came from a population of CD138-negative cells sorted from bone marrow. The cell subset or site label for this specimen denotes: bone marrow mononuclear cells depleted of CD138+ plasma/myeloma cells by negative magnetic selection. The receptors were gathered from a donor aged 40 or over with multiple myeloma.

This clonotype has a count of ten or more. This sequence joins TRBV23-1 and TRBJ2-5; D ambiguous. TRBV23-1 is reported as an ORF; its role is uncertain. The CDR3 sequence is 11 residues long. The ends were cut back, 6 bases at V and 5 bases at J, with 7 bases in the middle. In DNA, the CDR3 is TGCGCCAGCAGCCCCTCGGAGACCCAGTACTTC. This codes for CASSPSETQYF.

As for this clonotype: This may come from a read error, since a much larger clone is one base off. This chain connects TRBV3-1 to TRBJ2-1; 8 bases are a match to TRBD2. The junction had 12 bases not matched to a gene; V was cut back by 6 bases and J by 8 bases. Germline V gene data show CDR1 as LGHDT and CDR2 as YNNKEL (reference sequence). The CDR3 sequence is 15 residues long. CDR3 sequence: CASRSSGVEWHEQFF. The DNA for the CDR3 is TGTGCCAGCAGGAGTAGCGGGGTGGAATGGCATGAGCAGTTCTTC.

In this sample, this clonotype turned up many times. This CDR3 reads CASSQAGTSPIREQFF. CDR3 bases: TGCGCCAGCAGCCAGGCCGGGACTAGCCCAATTCGCGAGCAGTTCTTC. This chain uses TRBV4-1 with TRBJ2-1; 9 positions agree with TRBD2. CDR1 and CDR2 from the germline V gene are MGHRA and YSYEKL. The CDR3 loop spans 16 amino acids. The trim removed 3 bases at V and 10 bases at J, leaving 13 bases unmatched.

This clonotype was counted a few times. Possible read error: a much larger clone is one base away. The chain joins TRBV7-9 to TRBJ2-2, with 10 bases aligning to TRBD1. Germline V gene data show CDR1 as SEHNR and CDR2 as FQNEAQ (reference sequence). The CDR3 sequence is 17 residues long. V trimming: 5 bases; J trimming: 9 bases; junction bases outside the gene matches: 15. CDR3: CASSPPSGQGVPRELFF. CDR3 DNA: TGTGCCAGCAGCCCCCCGAGCGGACAGGGGGTTCCCCGGGAGCTGTTTTTT.

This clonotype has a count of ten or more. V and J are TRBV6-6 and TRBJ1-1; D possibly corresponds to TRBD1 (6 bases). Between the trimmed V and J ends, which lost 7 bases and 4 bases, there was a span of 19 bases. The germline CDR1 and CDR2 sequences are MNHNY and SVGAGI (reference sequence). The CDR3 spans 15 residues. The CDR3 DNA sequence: TGTGCCAGCATCCCCGGGGGACACGAAGTCACTGAAGCTTTCTTT. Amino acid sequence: CASIPGGHEVTEAFF.

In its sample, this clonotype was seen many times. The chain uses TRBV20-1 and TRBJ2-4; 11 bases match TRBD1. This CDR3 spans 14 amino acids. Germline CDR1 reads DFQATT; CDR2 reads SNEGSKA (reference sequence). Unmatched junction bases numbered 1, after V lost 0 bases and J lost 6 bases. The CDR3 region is CSARDGQGANIQYF. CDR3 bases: TGCAGTGCTAGAGATGGACAGGGGGCAAACATTCAGTACTTC.

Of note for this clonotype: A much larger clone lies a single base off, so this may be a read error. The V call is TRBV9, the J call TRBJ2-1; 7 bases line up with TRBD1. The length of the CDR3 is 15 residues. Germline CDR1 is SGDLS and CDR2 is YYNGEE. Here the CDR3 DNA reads TGTGCCAGCAGCGCACAGGGGAGCTCCTACAATGAGCAGCTCTTC. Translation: CASSAQGSSYNEQLF.

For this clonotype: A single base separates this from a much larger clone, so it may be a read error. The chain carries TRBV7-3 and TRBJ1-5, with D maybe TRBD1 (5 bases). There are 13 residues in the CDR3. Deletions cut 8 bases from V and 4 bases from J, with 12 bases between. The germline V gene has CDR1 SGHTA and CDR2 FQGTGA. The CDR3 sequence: CASGSQGNQPQHF. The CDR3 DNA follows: TGTGCCAGCGGCTCCCAGGGTAATCAGCCCCAGCATTTT.

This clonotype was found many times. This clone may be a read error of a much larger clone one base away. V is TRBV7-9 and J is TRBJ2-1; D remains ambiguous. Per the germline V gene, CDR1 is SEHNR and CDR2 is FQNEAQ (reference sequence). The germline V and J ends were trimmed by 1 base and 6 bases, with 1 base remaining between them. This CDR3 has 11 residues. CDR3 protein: CASSLGNEQFF. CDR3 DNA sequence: TGTGCCAGCAGCTTAGGCAATGAGCAGTTCTTC.

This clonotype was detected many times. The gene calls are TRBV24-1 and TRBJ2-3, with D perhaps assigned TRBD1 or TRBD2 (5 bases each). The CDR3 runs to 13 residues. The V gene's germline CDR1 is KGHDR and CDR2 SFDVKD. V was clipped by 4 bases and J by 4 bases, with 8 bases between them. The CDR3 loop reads CATSDPGPDTQYF. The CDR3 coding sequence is TGTGCCACCAGTGACCCGGGGCCAGATACGCAGTATTTT.

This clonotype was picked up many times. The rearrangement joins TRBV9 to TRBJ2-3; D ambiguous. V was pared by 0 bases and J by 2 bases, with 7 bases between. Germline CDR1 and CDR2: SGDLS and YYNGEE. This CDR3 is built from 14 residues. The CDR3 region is CASSVALSTDTQYF. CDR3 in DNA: TGTGCCAGCAGCGTAGCGTTATCCACAGATACGCAGTATTTT.

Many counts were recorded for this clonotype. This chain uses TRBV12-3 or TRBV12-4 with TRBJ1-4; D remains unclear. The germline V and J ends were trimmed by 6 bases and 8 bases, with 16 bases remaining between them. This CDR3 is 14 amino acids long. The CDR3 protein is CASSPRGVGEKLFF. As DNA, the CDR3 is TGTGCCAGCAGCCCTCGGGGAGTAGGGGAAAAACTGTTTTTT.

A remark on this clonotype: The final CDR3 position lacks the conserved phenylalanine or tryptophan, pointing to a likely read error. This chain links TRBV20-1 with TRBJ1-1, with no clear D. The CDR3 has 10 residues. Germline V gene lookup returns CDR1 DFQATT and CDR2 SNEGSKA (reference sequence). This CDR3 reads CRVAHTKAFS. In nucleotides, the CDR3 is TGCAGGGTAGCCCACACTAAAGCTTTCTCT.

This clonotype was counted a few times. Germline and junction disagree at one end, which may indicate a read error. DNA for the CDR3: TGTGCCAGCAGCTTAGCAGCGGGCGGAAATGGGCAGTTCTTC. Translated: CASSLAAGGNGQFF. The genes are TRBV7-9 and TRBJ2-1, with D tentatively TRBD2 (6 bases). The CDR3 loop spans 14 amino acids. Germline CDR1 is SEHNR and CDR2 is FQNEAQ (reference sequence). Based on the CDR3 plus reference TRBV7-9 and TRBJ2-1, the full variable domain is DTGVSQNPRHKITKRGQNVTFRCDPISEHNRLYWYRQTLGQGPEFLTYFQNEAQLEKSRLLSDRFSAERPKGSFSTLEIQRTEQGDSAMYLCASSLAAGGNGQFFGPGTRLTVL.

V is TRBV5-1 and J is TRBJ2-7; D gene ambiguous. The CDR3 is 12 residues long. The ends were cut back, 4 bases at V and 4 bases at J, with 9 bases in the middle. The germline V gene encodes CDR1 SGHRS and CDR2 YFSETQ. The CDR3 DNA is TGCGCCAGCAGCGGAACGAGTTACGAGCAGTACTTC. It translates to CASSGTSYEQYF.

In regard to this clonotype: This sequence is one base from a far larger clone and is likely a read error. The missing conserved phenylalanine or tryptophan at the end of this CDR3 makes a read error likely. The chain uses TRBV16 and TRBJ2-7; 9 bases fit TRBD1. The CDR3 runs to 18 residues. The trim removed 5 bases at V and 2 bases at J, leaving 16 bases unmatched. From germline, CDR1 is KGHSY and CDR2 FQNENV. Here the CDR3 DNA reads TGTGCCAGCAGCTTAGTTCCCGGACGACAGGGGGGACCCTACGAGCAGTACTCC. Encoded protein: CASSLVPGRQGGPYEQYS.

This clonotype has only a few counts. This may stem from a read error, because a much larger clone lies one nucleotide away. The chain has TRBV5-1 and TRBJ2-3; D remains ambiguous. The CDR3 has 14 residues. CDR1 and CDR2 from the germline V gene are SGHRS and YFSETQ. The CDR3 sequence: CASSLEASTDAQYF. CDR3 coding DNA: TGCGCCAGCAGCTTGGAAGCTAGTACAGATGCGCAGTATTTT.

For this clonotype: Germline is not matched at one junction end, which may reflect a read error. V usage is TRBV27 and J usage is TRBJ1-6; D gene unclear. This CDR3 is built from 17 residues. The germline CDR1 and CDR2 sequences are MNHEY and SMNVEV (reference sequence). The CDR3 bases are TGTGCCAGTAGTCCCCCCCGCAAGTCAAGTCGAAGATCACTCCTCCACTTT. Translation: CASSPPRKSSRRSLLHF.

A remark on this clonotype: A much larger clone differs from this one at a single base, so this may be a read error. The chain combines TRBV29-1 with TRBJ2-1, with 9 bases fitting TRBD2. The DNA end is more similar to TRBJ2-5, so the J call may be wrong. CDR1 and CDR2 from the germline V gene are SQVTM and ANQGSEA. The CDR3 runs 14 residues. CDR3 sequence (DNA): TGCAGCGTTCGGAGCGGGGGGTACCAAGGGACCCAGTACTTC. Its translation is CSVRSGGYQGTQYF.

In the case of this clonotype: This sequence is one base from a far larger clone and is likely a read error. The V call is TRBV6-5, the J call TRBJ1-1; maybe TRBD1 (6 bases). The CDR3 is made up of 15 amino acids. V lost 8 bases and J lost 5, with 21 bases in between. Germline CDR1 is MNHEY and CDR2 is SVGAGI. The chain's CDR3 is CASAPTTGRTTEAFF. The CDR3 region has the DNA TGTGCCAGCGCCCCAACGACAGGTCGTACGACTGAAGCTTTCTTT.

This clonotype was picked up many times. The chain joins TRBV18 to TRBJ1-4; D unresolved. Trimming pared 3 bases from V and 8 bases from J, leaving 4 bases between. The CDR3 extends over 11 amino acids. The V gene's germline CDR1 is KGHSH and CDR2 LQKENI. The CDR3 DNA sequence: TGTGCCAGCTCACCGGGGGAAAAACTGTTTTTT. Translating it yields CASSPGEKLFF.

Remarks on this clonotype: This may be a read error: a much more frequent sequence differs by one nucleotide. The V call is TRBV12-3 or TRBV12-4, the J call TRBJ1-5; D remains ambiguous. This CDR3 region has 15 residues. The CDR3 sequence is CASSLMMAGDHPQHF. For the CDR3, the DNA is TGTGCCAGCAGTTTAATGATGGCTGGGGATCATCCCCAGCATTTT.

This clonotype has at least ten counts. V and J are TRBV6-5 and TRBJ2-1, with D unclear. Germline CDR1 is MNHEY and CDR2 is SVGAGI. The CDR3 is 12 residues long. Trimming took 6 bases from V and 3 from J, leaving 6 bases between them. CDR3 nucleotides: TGTGCCAGCAGCCGTGACTACAATGAGCAGTTCTTC. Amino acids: CASSRDYNEQFF.

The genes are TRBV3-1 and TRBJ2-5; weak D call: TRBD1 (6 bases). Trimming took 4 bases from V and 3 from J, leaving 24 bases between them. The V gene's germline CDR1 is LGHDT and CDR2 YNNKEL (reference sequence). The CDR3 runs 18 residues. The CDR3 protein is CASSLFRDKETKKETQYF. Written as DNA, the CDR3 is TGTGCCAGCAGCCTATTCCGGGACAAGGAGACCAAAAAAGAGACCCAGTACTTC.

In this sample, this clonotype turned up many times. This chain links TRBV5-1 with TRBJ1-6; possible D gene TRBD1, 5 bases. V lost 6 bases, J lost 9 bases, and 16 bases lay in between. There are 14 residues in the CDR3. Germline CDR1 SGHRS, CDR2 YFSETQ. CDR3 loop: CASTYQGDGSPLHF. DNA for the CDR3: TGCGCCAGCACTTACCAGGGCGATGGTTCACCCCTCCACTTT.

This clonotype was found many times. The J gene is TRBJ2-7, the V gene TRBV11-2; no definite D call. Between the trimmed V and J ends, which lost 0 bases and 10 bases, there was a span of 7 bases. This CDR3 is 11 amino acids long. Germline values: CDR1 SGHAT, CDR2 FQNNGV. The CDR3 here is CASSLDIIQYF. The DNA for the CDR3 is TGTGCCAGCAGCTTAGATATAATCCAGTACTTC.

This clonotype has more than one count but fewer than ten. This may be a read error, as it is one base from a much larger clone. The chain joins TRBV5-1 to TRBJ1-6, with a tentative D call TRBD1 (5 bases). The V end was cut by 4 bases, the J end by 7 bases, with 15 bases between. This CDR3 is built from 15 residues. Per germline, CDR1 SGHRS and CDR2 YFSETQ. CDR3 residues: CASSLPGRDNSPLHF. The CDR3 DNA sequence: TGCGCCAGCAGCCTTCCGGGCAGGGACAATTCACCCCTCCACTTT.